Listed below are T cell receptor beta chains from one sample, sequenced in a study of circulating CD8 cells and anti-PD-1 response in melanoma. TCRdb re-called the reads through MiXCR, storing one row per CDR3 protein. The top ten hold under 35% of the sample, which has around 1,000 distinct CDR3 sequences, roughly a tenth seen once. This material consisted of CD8+ T cells from PBMCs, taken at baseline or after one month of anti-PD-1 therapy (not recorded which). The source of these receptors is a human donor with melanoma. Each CDR3 is given without its conserved first and last residue.

CDR3	V
ASGTPGQGADTQY	TRBV28
ANSGFTSGTSTDTQY	TRBV9
SAGLAGGNNEQF	TRBV20-1
ASSATSGKHNEQF	TRBV7-2
ASSDQGYEKLF	TRBV19
ASREAGNTEAF	TRBV19
ASSLGDNYEQY	TRBV27
SALAGGRYEQF	TRBV29-1
ASSLARTGGWEQY	TRBV28
SVDGGTDTQY	TRBV29-1
ASSLRSGHGYT	TRBV13
ASSFPTGELF	TRBV19
ASSLVGPETDTQY	TRBV7-3
ASSPGGGYEQY	TRBV27
SASSTSGPYNEQF	TRBV20-1
ASSLQGLPNNEQF	TRBV5-5
ASSVEGDEQF	TRBV9
ASSLRRETQY	TRBV12-3/TRBV12-4
ASSEVAGALYEQY	TRBV2
ASSLGQGTNTGELF	TRBV2
ATGQVLVPLH	TRBV19
ASSPQRWEVMGAKNIQY	TRBV19
ASHRDSSRNEQF	TRBV2
ASSPGTPSYEQY	TRBV6-2/TRBV6-3
ASSSGGSTDTQY	TRBV5-8
ASSRDRGRTNTEAF	TRBV6-5
ASSQLATQYNEQF	TRBV3-1
ASSQGTVNTEAF	TRBV3-1
ASSIDPISYEQY	TRBV19
ASSIEAGVAEKLF	TRBV19
ASTLTGAGSNQPQH	TRBV19
ASSPKGTREQY	TRBV12-3/TRBV12-4
ATSDGDVNQPQH	TRBV24-1